This T cell receptor beta chain is from a study of cytomegalovirus exposure and HLA in healthy donors (dated by TCRdb to about 2017). Looking at the study overall: In an earlier analysis of roughly 500 of the donors, 250 to 350 Gb of sequence data and some 100 million unique TCR beta sequences from roughly 200 million T cells were reported. To study patterns of TCR occurrence, a later analysis re-analyzed previously published TCR beta repertoires from 600 to 750 donors and added high-resolution HLA genotyping. Rather than drawing on any new phenotypic data, the later analysis identified candidate immune exposures from TCR beta sequences and the way those sequences occurred across donors. The number of donors typed differed by locus, with roughly 629-640 for A, B, C, DRB1 and DQB1, roughly 520 for DQA1, nearly 610 for DPA1, and under 490 for DPB1. Using immunosequencing, the study profiled T cell repertoires from about 620 subjects and related those repertoires to cytomegalovirus serostatus. In an earlier analysis of 500 to 650 of the donors, high-throughput TCR beta sequencing was used to judge whether each TCR beta V gene segment behaved as functional or pseudogenic. Among the roughly 400 genotyped donors, 81% belonged to the genetic ancestry cluster associated with self-reported Caucasian donors. Four to six DR-DQ haplotypes were handled as single units for association and clustering, since linkage in the cohort was strong. Among some 400 genotyped donors of the cohort, an average of approximately 220,000 unique TCR beta nucleotide sequences was sequenced per donor, of which roughly 17% were non-productive. A later genetic analysis took genome-wide SNP genotypes for about three fifths of the 666 donors and used that subset as a discovery cohort. An early release that covered about 640 HLA-typed donors contained about 300 gigabases of sequencing data and around 85 million unique TCR sequences. In addition to the first cohort of 666 subjects, a separate validation cohort of around 110 different subjects was used. Donor age, sex, ethnicity and CMV serostatus were collected together with the repertoire data. The study combined high-throughput TCR immunosequencing, statistical association of individual TCRs with disease status, and machine learning to predict cytomegalovirus infection status. The study aimed to test whether signatures of past pathogen exposure could be identified by cataloging public T cell receptors. Both class I and class II loci were covered by HLA typing, at four-digit resolution. All discovery cohort repertoires had been generated on a single sequencing platform. Study-wide findings and limitations: In an earlier analysis of about 550 of the donors, most TCR beta V segments were observed in productive rearrangements about 90% or about 30% of the time, broadly matching IMGT annotations. Presence/absence analyses assumed roughly uniform sequencing depth across donors, an assumption that may not hold. In a later analysis, around 15,000 TCR beta sequences were associated with specific HLA alleles at a false discovery rate of 0.05. Because counts were too low, roughly 17 rarely observed V segments, including chromosome 9 orphons, were left out of the earlier analysis of a few hundred of the donors. According to a later analysis, parvovirus B19, influenza, CMV and Epstein-Barr virus appeared linked to several top co-occurrence clusters. A later analysis found that most CMV-associated TCR beta chains appeared HLA-restricted, with HLA associations seemingly driven largely by CMV exposure. In a later genetic analysis, fewer N-insertions in productive TCRs were reported among donors in an Asian-associated ancestry cluster than the roughly 700-donor mean. The authors suggested that the approach could potentially be extended to other disease states and immunological phenotypes. Immune exposure information for the cohort was limited to CMV serostatus. Because the 87-base-pair reads could not distinguish some IMGT-functional V segments, including TRBV6-2 and TRBV6-3, those segments were excluded. Correlated functional status among segregating V segments might be attributable to linkage disequilibrium, but an unknown experimental factor could not be ruled out. A cluster of highly shared sequence variants was judged likely to be a technical artifact of the sequencing pipeline. A further reported finding was that TCR beta sequences accurately predicted the HLA-A and HLA-B alleles for most subjects in the first cohort. In a later analysis, the rate of TCR association differed among HLA loci, with DRB1 alleles having the most associated TCRs and HLA-C alleles having the fewest. Most TCR sequences were observed very rarely across donors, whereas some public TCRs were present in many individuals. In a later analysis, HLA-associated TCR beta chains were found to be more clonally expanded and to have lower generation probabilities than equally common non-associated chains. Only TCR beta chains were sequenced in this cohort, and the absence of alpha or paired-chain data limited detectable features. In a later genetic analysis, a missense DCLRE1C variant was associated with V-gene and J-gene trimming of TCR beta chains, and the association was replicated in an independent cohort. The classifier was reported to diagnose cytomegalovirus status with high specificity and sensitivity in both the original and validation cohorts. In the study, around 150 TCR beta chains were listed as associated with cytomegalovirus. Because some donors lacked HLA typing at each locus, the association tests relied only on the typed subset. When HLA alleles, especially DR and DQ, strongly co-occurred, TCR associations were difficult to assign to individual alleles. A few of the identified cytomegalovirus-associated TCR beta chains were confirmed in vitro to be specific for cytomegalovirus antigens.

As regards this clone: The antigen it binds to is not known. No quality values exist for individual bases; no much larger clone is one base distant.

The library was made by the immunoSEQ multiplex PCR assay. The multiplex PCR relied on a mix of 60 forward primers for TCR Vbeta segments and 13 reverse primers for TCR Jbeta segments. The CDR3 region of rearranged TCR beta genes was amplified from genomic DNA by a multiplex PCR assay. The Illumina HiSeq System was used to sequence the amplified TCR beta libraries as 87-base-pair reads. Concerning the study's data processing: A later analysis tallied around 80 million unique TCR beta chains across the approximately 670 repertoires, and about 12 million of those chains were shared by two or more donors. Raw reads were error-corrected and collapsed into unique sequences by a nearest-neighbor algorithm in which closely related sequences were merged to remove PCR and sequencing errors. To assign V, D and J gene segments, CDR3 sequences were aligned to IMGT reference sequences. For a sequence to be retained, a match of at least six nucleotides was required to both a V gene segment and a J gene segment. A rearrangement counted as productive if the CDR3 had no stop codons and remained in frame with V and J, and every other rearrangement counted as non-productive. Following IMGT convention, CDR3 was defined as the stretch from the second conserved V-encoded cysteine up to the conserved J-encoded phenylalanine. The earlier analysis of about 500 of the donors excluded sequences that lacked an unambiguous match to a single V gene segment. An earlier analysis of under 750 of the donors called V segments functional above 56.7% productive rearrangements and segregating when the between-donor standard deviation exceeded 5%. A statistical classification framework was built for diagnosing cytomegalovirus status from the catalog of TCR beta chain sequences. V and J gene assignment, in a later analysis, came from comparing TCR nucleotide sequences with IMGT/GENE-DB human TR gene sequences. Using the TCRdist pipeline, a later analysis assigned CDR3 sequences along with most-parsimonious VDJ recombination scenarios. In a later analysis, each TCR beta chain was defined by its CDR3 amino acid sequence together with its V-gene family, and reads without a unique V-gene family were excluded. A later analysis removed 600 or so highly shared, low-generation-probability nucleotide sequences to deal with suspected cross-contamination and a sequencing artifact. For each public chain, a later analysis derived a clonal expansion index from normalized ranks of inferred template counts within each repertoire. Generation probabilities in a later analysis came from a VDJ recombination model fitted to out-of-frame rearrangements, and those results were checked against IGoR. A later analysis scored TCR-TCR, TCR-HLA and TCR-CMV co-occurrence with hypergeometric tests, applying a repertoire-size bias correction to TCR pairs. A later analysis estimated false discovery rates by permuting HLA or CMV assignments 20 times. A later analysis grouped co-occurring TCRs with DBSCAN, adding TCRdist sequence similarity when clustering within HLA-allele-positive subsets. Repertoires with fewer than 30,000 or more than 120,000 public chains, plus five repertoires with anomalous nucleotide sharing, were excluded from co-occurrence clustering. The table was pulled from immuneACCESS by TCRdb, which kept in-frame rearrangements only. Such tables lose some clones; where checked, under half of the loss comes from unresolved V genes, and the rest has no known cause. Clone size and V and J calls were adopted from that table, with D and trimming inferred from the DNA. The sample includes 150,000 to 170,000 clones, with roughly 80% observed a single time. The top ten clonotypes cover 4% to 4.5% of the sample.

V loses 4 bases of germline sequence and J loses 0 bases, and the interval between the two ends is 12 bases. Looking up the germline V gene yields CDR1 KGHSH and CDR2 LQKENI. Including cysteine and phenylalanine, the CDR3 has 15 amino acids. Only CDR3 DNA is held: 45 bases, read in frame from base 1. The cohort was made up of about 670 healthy bone marrow donors. Cohort members were all nominally healthy when sampled, although unrecorded immune exposures were likely present. The donor tested CMV seronegative, placing the donor among the 350 to 400 seronegative members of the cohort. Each donor provided a peripheral blood sample, and peripheral blood mononuclear cells were used for TCR beta sequencing. The Qiagen DNeasy Blood Extraction Kit was used to extract genomic DNA from the blood cell samples.

The rearrangement combines TRBV18 with TRBJ2-5; the D gene assignment is ambiguous. The sequenced sample consisted of PBMCs. The clonotype comes from a woman aged 40-49 years in good health and CMV-seronegative. The CDR3 in this case is CASSQQATYQETQYF. At the DNA level, the sequence is TGTGCCAGCTCACAGCAGGCCACGTACCAAGAGACCCAGTACTTC.